The entry below describes one TCR beta chain. As processed by the authors: For nucleated cells, counts were estimated from reference gene primer amplification. The repertoire was sequenced with immunoSEQ multiplex PCR; TCRdb's copy has only in-frame clones and lacks some. The V and J calls and clone size come from that table; D and trimming were worked out from the DNA. The sample includes a few hundred thousand clones, 88% of them seen just once. This CDR3 is 14 amino acids long. Germline V lookup: CDR1 MNHNY, CDR2 SVGAGI (reference sequence). With V trimmed by 6 bases and J by 12 bases, 9 bases remained unmatched. The data belong to a study of blood T cell repertoires in COVID-19. Study overall: Material from acute and convalescent COVID-19 was sourced from the United States, Italy and Spain. Nucleic acid was either cDNA or gDNA, and it came from T cells, B-cell-depleted T cells, or PBMCs.

The TCR sequence derives from a woman aged 50 to 60 with active or convalescent COVID-19. The J gene is TRBJ2-6, the V gene TRBV6-6; 9 bases are a match to TRBD1. Sequenced input: peripheral blood. The CDR3 coding sequence is TGTGCCAGCAGGTCCGGGACAGGGTCACTCGTCCTGACTTTC. Translation gives CASRSGTGSLVLTF.